These T cell receptor beta chains were read from a single sample in a study of radiotherapy plus CTLA-4 blockade in lung cancer. Generated by immunoSEQ multiplex PCR, the TCRdb table keeps only in-frame clones and is missing some. The sample includes about 49,000 clones, 73% of them seen just once. Sequencing used peripheral blood, obtained from a patient treated with radiotherapy plus ipilimumab. The receptor source for this set is a human donor with non-small cell lung cancer who had a complete response to radiotherapy plus ipilimumab. The conserved cysteine and the conserved F or W are not part of the CDR3 here.

>TRBV7-8
ASSLSRGFLYEQY
>TRBV6-6
ASSYSAVTSGNTIY
>TRBV7-8
ASSKFGTGNQPQH
>TRBV30
AWSVLASGSGIQETQY
>TRBV4-2
ASSQDLANTGELF
>TRBV6-6
ASSYSATGGNQPQH
>TRBV10-3
AISATGASNQPQH
>TRBV9
ASRSGTSRANEQF
>TRBV6-1
ASSPSGSNQPQH
>TRBV6-5
ASSYSGTGEYGYT
>TRBV29-1
SVEGRTYEQY
>TRBV7-8
ASSLAGLRGETQY
>TRBV14
ASSNGVRSISYEQY
>TRBV18
ASSPGQGSHEQY
>TRBV6-5
ASSLWQNTEAF
>TRBV5-1
ASSLAWAAGSNTEAF
>TRBV7-6
ASSTIQGALYNEQF
>TRBV5-4
ASSLAGGSTDTQY
>TRBV7-6
ASSLTSGTVGTGELF
>TRBV18
ASSVDRGEAF
>TRBV25-1
ASSGPGGYDTEAF
>TRBV5-4
ASSFPRSSGSGNTIY
>TRBV11-2
ASSLYGADTQY
>TRBV10-3
AISAQSNQPQH
>TRBV18
ASSLAWGTDNQPQH
>TRBV27
ASASRDRGYEQY
>TRBV7-2
ASSLGPGLYQPQH
>TRBV5-1
ASSLSGGGNNEQF
>TRBV27
ASSLQGFGNPGELF
>TRBV2
ASKAPAVNPETQY
>TRBV10-3
AIRPGLASYEQY
>TRBV5-4
ASSKVDRNYGYT
>TRBV7-2
ASSLTRETQY
>TRBV4-1
ASSQGQLYQPQH
>TRBV30
AWGLKASTDTQY